This T cell receptor beta chain was captured in a study of OX40 agonist ivuxolimab in advanced cancers. Study at large: Six ivuxolimab dose levels, 0.01 to 10 mg/kg, were given intravenously every 2 weeks. Dose-escalation subjects each had hepatocellular carcinoma, melanoma, renal cell or head and neck cancer.

CDR1 is SGHVS and CDR2 is FQNEAQ in the germline V gene. The CDR3 runs to 15 residues. V shed 4 bases, J shed 2 bases, and the junction held 7 bases outside the gene matches. This clone has just a few counts. The antigen remains unidentified. Individuals having autoimmune disease history or systemic immunosuppression were not enrolled. General observations from the study: The antigen specificity of the peripheral T cells (those that were expanded) was not determined.

This table comes from immunoSEQ multiplex PCR, and its TCRdb copy is limited to in-frame clones, with some not included. Of 26,000 or so clones listed, around nine tenths are singletons. The sequence came from an adult with an advanced solid tumor such as melanoma, head and neck, liver or kidney cancer. Specimen: CD4+ or CD8+ T cells sorted from blood, collected in a trial of the OX40 agonist ivuxolimab. V and J are TRBV7-8 and TRBJ1-2; 7 bases map to TRBD1. This CDR3 is CASSSRGDSNYGYTF. CDR3 in DNA: TGTGCCAGCAGCTCAAGAGGGGACAGCAACTATGGCTACACCTTC.